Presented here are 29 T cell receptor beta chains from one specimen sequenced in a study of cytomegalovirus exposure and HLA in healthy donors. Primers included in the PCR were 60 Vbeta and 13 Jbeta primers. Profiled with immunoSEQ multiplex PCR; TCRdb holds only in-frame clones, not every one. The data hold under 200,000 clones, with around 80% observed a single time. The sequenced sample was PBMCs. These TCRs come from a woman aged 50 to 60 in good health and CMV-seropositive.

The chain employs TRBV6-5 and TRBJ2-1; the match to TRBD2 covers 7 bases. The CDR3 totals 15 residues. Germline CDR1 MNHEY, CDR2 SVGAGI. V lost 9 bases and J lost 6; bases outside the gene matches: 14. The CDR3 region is CASTPPGLTSNEQFF. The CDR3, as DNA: TGTGCCAGTACGCCTCCGGGACTAACTTCCAATGAGCAGTTCTTC.

CDR3 in DNA: TGTGCCAGCAGCCCACAGGGGTCGAATCAGCCCCAGCATTTT. Translating it yields CASSPQGSNQPQHF. V gene TRBV2 combines with J gene TRBJ1-5; TRBD1 matches at 7 bases. Germline loops: CDR1 SNHLY, CDR2 FYNNEI. The V gene end was trimmed by 6 bases and the J gene end by 4 bases; junction bases not matched to a gene: 6. The CDR3 is made up of 14 amino acids.

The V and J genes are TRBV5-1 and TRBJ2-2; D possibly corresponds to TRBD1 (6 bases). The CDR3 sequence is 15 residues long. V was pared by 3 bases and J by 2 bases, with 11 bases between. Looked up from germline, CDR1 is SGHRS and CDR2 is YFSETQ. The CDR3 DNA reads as TGCGCCAGCAGCTACCTACAGGGTAACACCGGGGAGCTGTTTTTT. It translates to CASSYLQGNTGELFF.

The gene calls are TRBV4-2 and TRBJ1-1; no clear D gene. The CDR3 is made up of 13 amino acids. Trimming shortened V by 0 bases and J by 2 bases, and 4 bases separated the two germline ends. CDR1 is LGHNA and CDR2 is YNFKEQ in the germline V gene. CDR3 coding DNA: TGTGCCAGCAGCCAAGATCCAAACACTGAAGCTTTCTTT. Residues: CASSQDPNTEAFF.

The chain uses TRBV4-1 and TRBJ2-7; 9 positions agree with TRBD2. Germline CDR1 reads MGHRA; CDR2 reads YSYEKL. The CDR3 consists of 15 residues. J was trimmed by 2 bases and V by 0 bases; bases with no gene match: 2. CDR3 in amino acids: CASSQDGTSPYEQYF. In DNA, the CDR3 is TGCGCCAGCAGCCAAGACGGGACTAGCCCCTACGAGCAGTACTTC.

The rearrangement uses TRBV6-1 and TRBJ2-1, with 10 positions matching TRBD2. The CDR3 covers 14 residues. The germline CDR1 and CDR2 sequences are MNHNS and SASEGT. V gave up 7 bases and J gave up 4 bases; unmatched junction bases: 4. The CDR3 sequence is CASTSGRTYNEQFF. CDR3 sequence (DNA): TGTGCCAGCACTAGCGGGAGAACTTACAATGAGCAGTTCTTC.

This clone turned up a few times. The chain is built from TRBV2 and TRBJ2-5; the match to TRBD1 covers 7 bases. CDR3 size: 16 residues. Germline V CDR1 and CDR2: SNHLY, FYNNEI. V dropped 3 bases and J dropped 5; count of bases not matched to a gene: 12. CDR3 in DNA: TGTGCCAGCAGTGATCAGGGGGTCGACCCCGTCGAGACCCAGTACTTC. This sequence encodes CASSDQGVDPVETQYF.

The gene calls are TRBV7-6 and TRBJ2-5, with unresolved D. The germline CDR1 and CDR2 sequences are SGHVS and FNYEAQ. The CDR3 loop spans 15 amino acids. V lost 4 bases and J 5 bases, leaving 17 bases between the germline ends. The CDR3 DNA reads TGTGCCAGCAGCTCCTCCATGACTCTTGGGGAGACCCAGTACTTC. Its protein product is CASSSSMTLGETQYF.

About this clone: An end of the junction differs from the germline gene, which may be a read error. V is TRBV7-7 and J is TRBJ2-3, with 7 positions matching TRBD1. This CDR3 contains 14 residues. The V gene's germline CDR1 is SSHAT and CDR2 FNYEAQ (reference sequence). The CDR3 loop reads CASSLEGGLDTQYF. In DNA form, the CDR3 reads TGTGCTAGCAGCTTAGAAGGGGGCCTAGATACGCAGTATTTT.

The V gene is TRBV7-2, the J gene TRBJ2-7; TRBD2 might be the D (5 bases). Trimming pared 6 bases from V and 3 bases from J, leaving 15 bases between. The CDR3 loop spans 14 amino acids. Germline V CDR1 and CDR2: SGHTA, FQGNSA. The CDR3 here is CASRQDRGYYEQYF. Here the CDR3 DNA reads TGTGCCAGCAGGCAAGACCGGGGATACTACGAGCAGTACTTC.

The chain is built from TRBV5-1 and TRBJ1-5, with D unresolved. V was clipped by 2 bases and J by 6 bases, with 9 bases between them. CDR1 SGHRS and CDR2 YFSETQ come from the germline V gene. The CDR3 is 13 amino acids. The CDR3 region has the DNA TGCGCCAGCAGCTTCCACGAGGCTCAGCCCCAGCATTTT. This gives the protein CASSFHEAQPQHF.

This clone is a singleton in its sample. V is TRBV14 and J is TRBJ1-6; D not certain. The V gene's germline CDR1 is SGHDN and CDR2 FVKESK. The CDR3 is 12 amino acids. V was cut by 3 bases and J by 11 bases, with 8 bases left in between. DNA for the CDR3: TGTGCCAGCAGCCAGGGCGACGCACCCCTCCACTTT. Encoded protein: CASSQGDAPLHF. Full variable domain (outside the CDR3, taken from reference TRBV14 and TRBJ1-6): EAGVTQFPSHSVIEKGQTVTLRCDPISGHDNLYWYRRVMGKEIKFLLHFVKESKQDESGMPNNRFLAERTGGTYSTLKVQPAELEDSGVYFCASSQGDAPLHFGNGTRLTVT.

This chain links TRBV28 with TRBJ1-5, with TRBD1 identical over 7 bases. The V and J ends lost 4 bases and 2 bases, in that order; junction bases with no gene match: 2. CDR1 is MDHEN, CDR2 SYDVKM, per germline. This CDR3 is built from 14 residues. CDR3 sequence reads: CASSYDRGNQPQHF. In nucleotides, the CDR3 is TGTGCCAGCAGTTACGACAGGGGCAATCAGCCCCAGCATTTT.

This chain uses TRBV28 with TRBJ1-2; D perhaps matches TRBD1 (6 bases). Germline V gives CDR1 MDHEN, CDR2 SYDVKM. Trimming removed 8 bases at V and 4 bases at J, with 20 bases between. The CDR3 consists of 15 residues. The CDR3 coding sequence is TGTGCCAGCCGCGAGGGGGGGGTCTCCCGCTATGGCTACACCTTC. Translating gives CASREGGVSRYGYTF.

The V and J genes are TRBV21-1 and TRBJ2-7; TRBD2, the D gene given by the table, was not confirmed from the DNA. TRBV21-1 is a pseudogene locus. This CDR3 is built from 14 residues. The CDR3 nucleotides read TGTGCCAGCAGTAAGCGGGAGAGAACCTACGAGCAGTACTTC. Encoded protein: CASSKRERTYEQYF.

The CDR3 DNA is TGTGCCAGCAGCGTCTCGAGTGACACTGAAGCTTTCTTT. Translated: CASSVSSDTEAFF. The rearrangement links TRBV9 to TRBJ1-1; D not certain. V lost 2 bases to trimming and J lost 3 bases, with 8 bases between them. The germline V gene has CDR1 SGDLS and CDR2 YYNGEE. This CDR3 comprises 13 residues. Combining the CDR3 with reference TRBV9 and TRBJ1-1 gives the whole variable domain DSGVTQTPKHLITATGQRVTLRCSPRSGDLSVYWYQQSLDQGLQFLIQYYNGEERAKGNILERFSAQQFPDLHSELNLSSLELGDSALYFCASSVSSDTEAFFGQGTRLTVV.

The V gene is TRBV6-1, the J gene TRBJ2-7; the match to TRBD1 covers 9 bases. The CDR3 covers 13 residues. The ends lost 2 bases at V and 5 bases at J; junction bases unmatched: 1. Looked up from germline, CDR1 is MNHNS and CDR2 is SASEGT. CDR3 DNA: TGTGCCAGCAGTGAAAGGGACAGGGACGAGCAGTACTTC. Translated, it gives CASSERDRDEQYF.

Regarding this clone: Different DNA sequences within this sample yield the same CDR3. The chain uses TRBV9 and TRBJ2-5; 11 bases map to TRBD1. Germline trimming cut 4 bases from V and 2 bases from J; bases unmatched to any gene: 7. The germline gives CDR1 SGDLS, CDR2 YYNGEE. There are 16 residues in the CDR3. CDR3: CASSTRTGGLQETQYF. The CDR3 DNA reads TGTGCCAGCAGCACCCGGACAGGGGGCCTTCAAGAGACCCAGTACTTC.

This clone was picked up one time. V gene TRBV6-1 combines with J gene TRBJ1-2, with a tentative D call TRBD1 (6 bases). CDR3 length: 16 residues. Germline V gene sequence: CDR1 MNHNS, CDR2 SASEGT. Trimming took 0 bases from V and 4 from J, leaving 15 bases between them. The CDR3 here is CASSEAGGANSYGYTF. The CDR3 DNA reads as TGTGCCAGCAGTGAAGCGGGGGGGGCGAATTCCTATGGCTACACCTTC.

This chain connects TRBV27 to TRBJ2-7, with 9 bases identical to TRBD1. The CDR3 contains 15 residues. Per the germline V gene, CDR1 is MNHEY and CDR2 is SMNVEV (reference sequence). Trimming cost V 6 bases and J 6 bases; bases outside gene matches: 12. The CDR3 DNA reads TGTGCCAGCAGGGACTCGGACAGGGGAATCGGCGAGCAGTACTTC. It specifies CASRDSDRGIGEQYF.

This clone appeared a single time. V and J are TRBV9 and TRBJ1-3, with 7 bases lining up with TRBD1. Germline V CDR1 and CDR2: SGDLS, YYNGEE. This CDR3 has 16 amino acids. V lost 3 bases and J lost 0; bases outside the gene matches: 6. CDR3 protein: CASSANRGGSGNTIYF. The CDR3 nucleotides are TGTGCCAGCAGCGCCAACAGGGGAGGCTCTGGAAACACCATATATTTT. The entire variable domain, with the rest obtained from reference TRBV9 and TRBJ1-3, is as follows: DSGVTQTPKHLITATGQRVTLRCSPRSGDLSVYWYQQSLDQGLQFLIQYYNGEERAKGNILERFSAQQFPDLHSELNLSSLELGDSALYFCASSANRGGSGNTIYFGEGSWLTVV.

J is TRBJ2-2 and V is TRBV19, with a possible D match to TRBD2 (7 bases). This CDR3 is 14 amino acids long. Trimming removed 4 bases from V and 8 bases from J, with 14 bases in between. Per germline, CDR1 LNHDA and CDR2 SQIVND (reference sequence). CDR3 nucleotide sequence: TGTGCCAGTAGTAACCGGGGGGCGGGAGGGGAGCTGTTTTTT. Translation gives CASSNRGAGGELFF. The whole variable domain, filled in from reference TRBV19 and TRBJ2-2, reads DGGITQSPKYLFRKEGQNVTLSCEQNLNHDAMYWYRQDPGQGLRLIYYSQIVNDFQKGDIAEGYSVSREKKESFPLTVTSAQKNPTAFYLCASSNRGAGGELFFGEGSRLTVL.

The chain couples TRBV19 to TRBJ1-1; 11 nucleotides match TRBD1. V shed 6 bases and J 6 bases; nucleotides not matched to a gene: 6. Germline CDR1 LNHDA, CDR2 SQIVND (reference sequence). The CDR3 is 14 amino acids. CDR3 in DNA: TGTGCCAGTAGCACGGACAGGGGGCGGGCTGAAGCTTTCTTT. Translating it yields CASSTDRGRAEAFF.

The CDR3 here is CASSLRDIKLGEQFF. In nucleotides, the CDR3 is TGCGCCAGCAGCTTGAGGGACATTAAATTAGGTGAGCAGTTCTTC. The chain recombines TRBV5-1 with TRBJ2-1; TRBD1 might be the D (6 bases). Per germline, CDR1 SGHRS and CDR2 YFSETQ. Trimming left V 1 base short and J 9 bases short, with 17 bases between. The CDR3 consists of 15 residues.

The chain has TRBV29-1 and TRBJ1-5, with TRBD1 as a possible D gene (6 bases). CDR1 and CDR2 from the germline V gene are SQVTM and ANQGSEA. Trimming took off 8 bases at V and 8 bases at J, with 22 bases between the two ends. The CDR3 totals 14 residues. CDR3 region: CSSGLQGKNEPQHF. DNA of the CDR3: TGCAGCTCAGGTTTACAGGGAAAAAACGAGCCCCAGCATTTT.

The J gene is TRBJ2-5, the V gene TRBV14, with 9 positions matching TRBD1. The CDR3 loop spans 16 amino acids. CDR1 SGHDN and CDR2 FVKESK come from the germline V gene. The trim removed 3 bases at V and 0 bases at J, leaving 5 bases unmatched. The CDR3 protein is CASSHFRDRDQETQYF. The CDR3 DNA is TGTGCCAGCAGCCATTTCCGGGACAGGGACCAAGAGACCCAGTACTTC. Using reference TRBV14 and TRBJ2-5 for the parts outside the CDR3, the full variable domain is EAGVTQFPSHSVIEKGQTVTLRCDPISGHDNLYWYRRVMGKEIKFLLHFVKESKQDESGMPNNRFLAERTGGTYSTLKVQPAELEDSGVYFCASSHFRDRDQETQYFGPGTRLLVL.

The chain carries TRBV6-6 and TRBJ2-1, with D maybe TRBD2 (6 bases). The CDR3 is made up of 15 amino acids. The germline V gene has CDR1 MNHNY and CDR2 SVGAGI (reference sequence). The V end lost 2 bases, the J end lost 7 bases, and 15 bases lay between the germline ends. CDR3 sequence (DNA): TGTGCCAGCAGTTACAAAGCGGGTGTGCGGAATGAGCAGTTCTTC. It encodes CASSYKAGVRNEQFF.

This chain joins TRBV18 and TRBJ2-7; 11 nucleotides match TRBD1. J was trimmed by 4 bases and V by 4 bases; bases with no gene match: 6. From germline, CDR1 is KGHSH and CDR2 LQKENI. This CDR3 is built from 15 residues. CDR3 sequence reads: CASSLRTGGTYEQYF. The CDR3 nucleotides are TGTGCCAGCTCACTAAGGACAGGGGGCACGTACGAGCAGTACTTC.

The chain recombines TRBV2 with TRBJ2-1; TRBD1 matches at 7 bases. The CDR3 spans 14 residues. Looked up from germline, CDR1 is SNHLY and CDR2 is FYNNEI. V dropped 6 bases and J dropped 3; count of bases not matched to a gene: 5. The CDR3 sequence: CASSADRDYNEQFF. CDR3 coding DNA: TGTGCCAGCAGCGCCGACAGGGACTACAATGAGCAGTTCTTC. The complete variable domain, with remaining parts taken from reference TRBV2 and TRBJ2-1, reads EPEVTQTPSHQVTQMGQEVILRCVPISNHLYFYWYRQILGQKVEFLVSFYNNEISEKSEIFDDQFSVERPDGSNFTLKIRSTKLEDSAMYFCASSADRDYNEQFFGPGTRLTVL.